This T cell receptor (beta chain) was sequenced for a study of early T cells in non-severe SARS-CoV-2 infection. Study-wide context: Bulk RNA isolated from unsorted whole blood underwent sequencing; chains were not paired. Study-wide results and limits: VDJdb-based matching was biased toward anti-spike CD8 responses and missed private and CD4 specificities.

Unique molecular identifiers were added to individual cDNA molecules. TCRdb independently ran MiXCR on the 5' RACE reads; one entry per CDR3 protein. The sample has some 54,000 distinct CDR3 sequences, roughly a tenth seen once. This clonotype has at least ten counts. The antigen remains undetermined. Germline CDR1 reads DFQATT; CDR2 reads SNEGSKA (reference sequence). V gave up 1 base and J gave up 4 bases; unmatched junction bases: 11. The CDR3 spans 17 residues. Sequenced sample: whole blood. This chain joins TRBV20-1 and TRBJ2-2; 8 nucleotides line up with TRBD2. This receptor was obtained from an adult who was a healthcare worker with PCR-confirmed SARS-CoV-2 infection or an uninfected control (not recorded which). The CDR3 region has the DNA TGCAGTGCTAGAGGAGGCCTTAGCGGGACGGTCACCGGGGAGCTGTTTTTT. Its protein product is CSARGGLSGTVTGELFF.